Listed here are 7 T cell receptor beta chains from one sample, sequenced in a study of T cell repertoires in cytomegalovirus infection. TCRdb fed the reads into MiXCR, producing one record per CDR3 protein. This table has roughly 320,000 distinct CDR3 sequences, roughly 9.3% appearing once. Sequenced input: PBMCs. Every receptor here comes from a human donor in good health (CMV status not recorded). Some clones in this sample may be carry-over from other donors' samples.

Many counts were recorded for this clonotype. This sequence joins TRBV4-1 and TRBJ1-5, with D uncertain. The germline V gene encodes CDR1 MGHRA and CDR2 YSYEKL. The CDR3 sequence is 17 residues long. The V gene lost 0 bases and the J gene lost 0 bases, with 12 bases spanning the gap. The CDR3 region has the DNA TGCGCCAGCAGCCAAGAGCGGACGGTGTATAGCAATCAGCCCCAGCATTTT. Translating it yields CASSQERTVYSNQPQHF.

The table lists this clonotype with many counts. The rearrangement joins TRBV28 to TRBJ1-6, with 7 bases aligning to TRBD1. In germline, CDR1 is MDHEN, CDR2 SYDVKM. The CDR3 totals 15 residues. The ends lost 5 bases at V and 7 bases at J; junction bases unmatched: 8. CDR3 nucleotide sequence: TGTGCCAGCAGTCCTTGGGACAGACAGAATTCACCCCTCCACTTT. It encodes CASSPWDRQNSPLHF.

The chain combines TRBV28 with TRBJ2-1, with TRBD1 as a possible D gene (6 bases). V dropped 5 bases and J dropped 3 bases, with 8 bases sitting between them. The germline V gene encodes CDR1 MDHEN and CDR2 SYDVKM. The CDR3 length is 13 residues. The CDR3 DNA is TGTGCCAGCAGTCGGACAGACTACAATGAGCAGTTCTTC. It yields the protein CASSRTDYNEQFF.

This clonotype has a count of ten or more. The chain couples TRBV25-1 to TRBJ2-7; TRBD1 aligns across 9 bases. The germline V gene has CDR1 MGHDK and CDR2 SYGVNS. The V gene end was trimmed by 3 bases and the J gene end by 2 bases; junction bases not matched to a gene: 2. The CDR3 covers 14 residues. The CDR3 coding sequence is TGTGCCAGCAGTGACCGGGACAGGGCCTACGAGCAGTACTTC. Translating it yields CASSDRDRAYEQYF.

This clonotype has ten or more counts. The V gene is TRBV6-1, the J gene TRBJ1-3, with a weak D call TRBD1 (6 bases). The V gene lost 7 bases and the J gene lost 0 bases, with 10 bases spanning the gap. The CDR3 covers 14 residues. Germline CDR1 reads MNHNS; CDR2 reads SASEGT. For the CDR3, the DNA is TGTGCCAGCAAGCCGGACAGCTCTGGAAACACCATATATTTT. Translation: CASKPDSSGNTIYF.

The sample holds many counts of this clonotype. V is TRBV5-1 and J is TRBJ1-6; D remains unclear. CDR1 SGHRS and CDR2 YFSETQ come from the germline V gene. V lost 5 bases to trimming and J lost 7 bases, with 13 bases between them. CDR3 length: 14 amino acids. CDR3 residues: CASREKRMNSPLHF. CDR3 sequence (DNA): TGCGCCAGCAGGGAGAAGAGGATGAATTCACCCCTCCACTTT. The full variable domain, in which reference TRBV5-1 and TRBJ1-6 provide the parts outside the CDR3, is KAGVTQTPRYLIKTRGQQVTLSCSPISGHRSVSWYQQTPGQGLQFLFEYFSETQRNKGNFPGRFSGRQFSNSRSEMNVSTLELGDSALYLCASREKRMNSPLHFGNGTRLTVT.

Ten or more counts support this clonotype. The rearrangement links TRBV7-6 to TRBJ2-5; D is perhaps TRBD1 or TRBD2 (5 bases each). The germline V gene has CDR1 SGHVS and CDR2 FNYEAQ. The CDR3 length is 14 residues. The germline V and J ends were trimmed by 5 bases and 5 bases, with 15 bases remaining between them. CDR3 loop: CASSLDTWGETQYF. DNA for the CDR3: TGTGCCAGCAGCCTGGACACCTGGGGGGAGACCCAGTACTTC.